Many counts were recorded for the clone carrying this T cell receptor beta chain. This specimen comes from a study of blood T cells in healthy people across ages. Alongside a J-beta primer mix, a sample-barcoded 5' primer served in a second PCR lasting 7 to 11 cycles. TCRdb reanalysed the 5' RACE reads using MiXCR and keeps one entry per CDR3 protein. The sample lists 1.5 million to 1.9 million distinct CDR3 sequences; roughly 43% were seen once. Germline V gene lookup returns CDR1 DFQATT and CDR2 SNEGSKA (reference sequence). CDR3 length: 15 amino acids. V lost 3 bases and J 3 bases, leaving 15 bases between the germline ends.

Sequencing was carried out using blood. The chain couples TRBV20-1 to TRBJ2-1, with D uncertain. This receptor was obtained from a woman between 18 and 29 years old in good health. The CDR3 DNA reads as TGCAGTGCTAGGGAAGCCATCGGCCTCTACAATGAGCAGTTCTTC. Amino acid sequence: CSAREAIGLYNEQFF.